These 8 T cell receptor beta chains came from one sample sequenced in a study of blood T cell repertoires in COVID-19. Clones were sequenced by immunoSEQ multiplex PCR, and TCRdb holds only the in-frame ones, with some missing. Of 9,000 to 15,000 clones in the sample, 75% to 90% were seen once. What was sequenced was peripheral blood. The origin of the receptors is a human donor in a cohort sampled during active COVID-19.

V and J are TRBV10-2 and TRBJ1-5; D may be TRBD1 (5 bases). This CDR3 has 14 amino acids. Trimming left V 5 bases short and J 2 bases short, with 10 bases between. Germline V gives CDR1 WSHSY, CDR2 SAAADI. CDR3 bases: TGCGCCAGCAGTCCCAGGGCCGGCAATCAGCCCCAGCATTTT. Translated: CASSPRAGNQPQHF.

The chain uses TRBV30 and TRBJ1-4, with 12 bases that match TRBD1. Looked up from germline, CDR1 is GTSNPN and CDR2 is SVGIG (reference sequence). V trimming: 4 bases; J trimming: 12 bases; junction bases outside the gene matches: 15. The CDR3 covers 16 residues. CDR3 bases: TGTGCCTGGACAAGGGGGCCGGGGACAGGGGGCGGAGAACTGTTTTTT. This gives the protein CAWTRGPGTGGGELFF.

The V gene is TRBV24-1, the J gene TRBJ2-3, with 7 bases matching TRBD2. CDR3 size: 15 residues. The V and J ends lost 3 bases and 2 bases, in that order; junction bases with no gene match: 4. The germline V gene has CDR1 KGHDR and CDR2 SFDVKD. The CDR3 reads CATSDTAGFTDTQYF. CDR3 nucleotides: TGTGCCACCAGTGATACAGCGGGGTTCACAGATACGCAGTATTTT.

This chain's CDR3 is CASSATRQGAGETQYF. The CDR3 nucleotides are TGTGCCAGCAGCGCAACCAGACAGGGGGCGGGTGAGACCCAGTACTTC. The chain recombines TRBV7-3 with TRBJ2-5, with TRBD1 matching over 10 bases. V shed 5 bases, J shed 5 bases, and the junction held 11 bases outside the gene matches. In germline, CDR1 is SGHTA, CDR2 FQGTGA. This CDR3 contains 16 residues.

The V call is TRBV10-2, the J call TRBJ2-7; D is perhaps TRBD2 (6 bases). This CDR3 has 11 residues. The V and J ends lost 9 bases and 4 bases respectively, with 10 bases between them. Per the germline V gene, CDR1 is WSHSY and CDR2 is SAAADI. Here the CDR3 reads CARRRGYEQYF. In nucleotides, the CDR3 is TGCGCCAGACGACGGGGGTACGAGCAGTACTTC.

This clone was counted once. The junction does not match germline at one end; this may be a read error. The chain is built from TRBV2 and TRBJ2-1; D possibly corresponds to TRBD2 (5 bases). The CDR3 loop spans 14 amino acids. Germline-derived CDR1 and CDR2 are SNHLY and FYNNEI. This CDR3 is CASSEALSAGQRVF. The CDR3 DNA is TGTGCCAGCAGTGAAGCGCTTTCCGCGGGCCAGAGGGTCTTC.

The chain carries TRBV9 and TRBJ2-7, with D maybe TRBD1 (5 bases). Germline V gene lookup returns CDR1 SGDLS and CDR2 YYNGEE. CDR3 length: 13 residues. Trimming pared 0 bases from V and 6 bases from J, leaving 10 bases between. The CDR3 reads CASSVDPGSEQYF. The CDR3, as DNA: TGTGCCAGCAGCGTAGACCCAGGGTCCGAGCAGTACTTC.

The V gene is TRBV15, the J gene TRBJ2-1; D gene uncertain. V was trimmed by 1 base and J by 7 bases, leaving 11 bases between them. Germline V CDR1 and CDR2: LNHNV, YYDKDF (reference sequence). The CDR3 has 14 amino acids. The CDR3 nucleotides are TGTGCCACCAGCAGAGCTTACAGCCAAAATGAGCAGTTCTTC. Translated: CATSRAYSQNEQFF.